Listed below are T cell receptor beta chains from one sample, sequenced in a study of blood T cell repertoires in COVID-19. Clones were read by immunoSEQ multiplex PCR, and TCRdb kept only the in-frame ones, dropping some. The sample has 200,000 to 250,000 clones; less than 85% are singletons. Sequencing used peripheral blood. These receptor sequences come from a woman of 80 years or more with COVID-19, enrolled during active disease. Both conserved end residues are part of each CDR3. Each record gives: CDR3 DNA, CDR3 protein, D gene, J gene, clone size, V gene. A D gene is named only where the DNA matches it firmly. The listing skips clone size in some rows; elsewhere it reads once, few, many or a size class.

CDR3nt: TGTGCCAGCAGTTCAGGGGCGAGTGGGGGCTACACCTTC; CDR3aa: CASSSGASGGYTF; d_gene: -; j_gene: TRBJ1-2; abundance: once; v_gene: TRBV28
CDR3nt: TGTGCCAGCTCACCCGCTATGAACACTGAAGCTTTCTTT; CDR3aa: CASSPAMNTEAFF; d_gene: -; j_gene: TRBJ1-1; abundance: few; v_gene: TRBV18
CDR3nt: TGTGCCAGCAGTTACGGACAGGGGGCATGGCAGCCCCAGCATTTT; CDR3aa: CASSYGQGAWQPQHF; d_gene: TRBD1; j_gene: TRBJ1-5; abundance: -; v_gene: TRBV6-6
CDR3nt: TGTGCCAGCAGCATCCAATCAGGGGGTGGTGAAAAACTGTTTTTT; CDR3aa: CASSIQSGGGEKLFF; d_gene: TRBD1; j_gene: TRBJ1-4; abundance: -; v_gene: TRBV5-4
CDR3nt: TGTGCCACCTCAGGGGGGCCGGGCTACGAGCAGTACTTC; CDR3aa: CATSGGPGYEQYF; d_gene: -; j_gene: TRBJ2-7; abundance: few; v_gene: TRBV7-2
CDR3nt: TGTGCCAACGATGTAGCGACGACCTACGAGCAGTACTTC; CDR3aa: CANDVATTYEQYF; d_gene: -; j_gene: TRBJ2-7; abundance: -; v_gene: TRBV7-3
CDR3nt: TGTGCCAGCAGTTACTCCTTGGAGGCACCCCTCCACTTT; CDR3aa: CASSYSLEAPLHF; d_gene: -; j_gene: TRBJ1-6; abundance: -; v_gene: TRBV6-6
CDR3nt: TGTGCCAGCAGCGTAGGCAGGTCCTCACCCCTCCACTTT; CDR3aa: CASSVGRSSPLHF; d_gene: -; j_gene: TRBJ1-6; abundance: -; v_gene: TRBV9
CDR3nt: TGTGCCAGCTCACCGGCGACAGGGAATAAAAACACTGAAGCTTTCTTT; CDR3aa: CASSPATGNKNTEAFF; d_gene: TRBD1; j_gene: TRBJ1-1; abundance: -; v_gene: TRBV18
CDR3nt: TGTGCCAGCAGGACAGGGGGAGGTGAAAAACTGTTTTTT; CDR3aa: CASRTGGGEKLFF; d_gene: TRBD1; j_gene: TRBJ1-4; abundance: -; v_gene: TRBV2
CDR3nt: TGTGCCAGCCGACTTGGCGCCCGGGAGCTGTTTTTT; CDR3aa: CASRLGARELFF; d_gene: -; j_gene: TRBJ2-2; abundance: -; v_gene: TRBV28
CDR3nt: TGTGCCAGCAGCCGAGACAGGGTCTACGAGCAGTACTTC; CDR3aa: CASSRDRVYEQYF; d_gene: TRBD1; j_gene: TRBJ2-7; abundance: -; v_gene: TRBV14
CDR3nt: TGTGCCAGCAGCCGCGGGACAGGAATATGGGAGCAGTTCTTC; CDR3aa: CASSRGTGIWEQFF; d_gene: TRBD1; j_gene: TRBJ2-1; abundance: -; v_gene: TRBV5-5
CDR3nt: TGCGCCAGCAGTTACCTACGCACCCCGGAAAACATTCAGTACTTC; CDR3aa: CASSYLRTPENIQYF; d_gene: -; j_gene: TRBJ2-4; abundance: -; v_gene: TRBV10-2
CDR3nt: TGTGCCATCAGCTCACAGGGGAGCACTGAAGCTTTCTTT; CDR3aa: CAISSQGSTEAFF; d_gene: TRBD1; j_gene: TRBJ1-1; abundance: -; v_gene: TRBV10-3
CDR3nt: TGTGCCAGCAGTCTACCAGGGGGGACAGTTAGCAATCAGCCCCAGCATTTT; CDR3aa: CASSLPGGTVSNQPQHF; d_gene: TRBD1; j_gene: TRBJ1-5; abundance: -; v_gene: TRBV28
CDR3nt: TGTGCCAGCAGCCCCGTTTTAACTGGGGCCTATGGCTACACCTTC; CDR3aa: CASSPVLTGAYGYTF; d_gene: -; j_gene: TRBJ1-2; abundance: -; v_gene: TRBV7-9
CDR3nt: TGTGCCAGTAGTCAGGGGTGGAGGACTGAAGCTTTCTTT; CDR3aa: CASSQGWRTEAFF; d_gene: -; j_gene: TRBJ1-1; abundance: -; v_gene: TRBV19
CDR3nt: TGTGCCAGCAGGGGGGACAGGGATTATGGCTACACCTTC; CDR3aa: CASRGDRDYGYTF; d_gene: TRBD1; j_gene: TRBJ1-2; abundance: many; v_gene: TRBV2
CDR3nt: TGTGCCACCAGTGACCCGACTAGCGCCCAAGAGACCCAGTACTTC; CDR3aa: CATSDPTSAQETQYF; d_gene: TRBD2; j_gene: TRBJ2-5; abundance: -; v_gene: TRBV24-1
CDR3nt: TGTGCCAGCACGGCCGGGGGTGCCCGCCCAGATACGCAGTATTTT; CDR3aa: CASTAGGARPDTQYF; d_gene: -; j_gene: TRBJ2-3; abundance: -; v_gene: TRBV28
CDR3nt: TGTGCCACTTCCTGGGGAGCGGGGAGTTTGGAGACCCAGTACTTC; CDR3aa: CATSWGAGSLETQYF; d_gene: TRBD2; j_gene: TRBJ2-5; abundance: -; v_gene: TRBV24-1
CDR3nt: TGTGCCAGTAGTATGGGCGGACTAGCGGGGCTCCCCCGGGACTTC; CDR3aa: CASSMGGLAGLPRDF; d_gene: TRBD2; j_gene: TRBJ2-4; abundance: -; v_gene: TRBV19
CDR3nt: TGTGCCAGCATGCGGACAGGGGGGACCTACGAGCAGTACTTC; CDR3aa: CASMRTGGTYEQYF; d_gene: TRBD1; j_gene: TRBJ2-7; abundance: few; v_gene: TRBV6-6
CDR3nt: TGTGCCAGCTCACCGGACGTCTCAGGGATGGCTTCACCCCTCCACTTT; CDR3aa: CASSPDVSGMASPLHF; d_gene: -; j_gene: TRBJ1-6; abundance: -; v_gene: TRBV18
CDR3nt: TGTGCCAGCAGCCCGTCAGGGTTGTCCTCCTATGGCTACACCTTC; CDR3aa: CASSPSGLSSYGYTF; d_gene: -; j_gene: TRBJ1-2; abundance: -; v_gene: TRBV6-5
CDR3nt: TGCGCCAGCAGCGCAATGGGGGGAGGGGATCAGCCCCAGCATTTT; CDR3aa: CASSAMGGGDQPQHF; d_gene: -; j_gene: TRBJ1-5; abundance: few; v_gene: TRBV5-1
CDR3nt: TGTGCCAGCAGCCCCAGACAGGGGGCAAACTATGGCTACACCTTC; CDR3aa: CASSPRQGANYGYTF; d_gene: TRBD1; j_gene: TRBJ1-2; abundance: -; v_gene: TRBV14
CDR3nt: TGTGCCAGCAGCCGCAGCGTTAATGAAAAACTGTTTTTT; CDR3aa: CASSRSVNEKLFF; d_gene: -; j_gene: TRBJ1-4; abundance: once; v_gene: TRBV7-2
CDR3nt: TGTGCCAGCAGCTTGACAGACGGACCCCGGGAGACCCAGTACTTC; CDR3aa: CASSLTDGPRETQYF; d_gene: -; j_gene: TRBJ2-5; abundance: -; v_gene: TRBV7-6
CDR3nt: TGTGCCAGTAGCCCTGCGGTATTTAGCACAGATACGCAGTATTTT; CDR3aa: CASSPAVFSTDTQYF; d_gene: -; j_gene: TRBJ2-3; abundance: -; v_gene: TRBV2
CDR3nt: TGCAGTGCTATGTGGCTAGACACCATATATTTT; CDR3aa: CSAMWLDTIYF; d_gene: -; j_gene: TRBJ1-3; abundance: -; v_gene: TRBV20-1
CDR3nt: TGTGCCAGCAGTTCGAGCGACAGGGGGAGGGGCTACACCTTC; CDR3aa: CASSSSDRGRGYTF; d_gene: TRBD1; j_gene: TRBJ1-2; abundance: -; v_gene: TRBV28
CDR3nt: TGTGCCAGCAGCGTAGGGTCTAGCGGACAAGAGACCCAGTACTTC; CDR3aa: CASSVGSSGQETQYF; d_gene: TRBD2; j_gene: TRBJ2-5; abundance: -; v_gene: TRBV9
CDR3nt: TGTGCCAGCAGCCTTGAGCGGGAGTCGGAGCAGTACTTC; CDR3aa: CASSLERESEQYF; d_gene: TRBD2; j_gene: TRBJ2-7; abundance: -; v_gene: TRBV7-2
CDR3nt: TGTGCCAGCAGTCCAAAGAGGGTTTCTCGGGCCCAGTACTTC; CDR3aa: CASSPKRVSRAQYF; d_gene: -; j_gene: TRBJ2-5; abundance: -; v_gene: TRBV27
CDR3nt: TGCGCCAGCAGCCACGACGCCGGACAGGGGTTTGGTCAGCCCCAGCATTTT; CDR3aa: CASSHDAGQGFGQPQHF; d_gene: TRBD1; j_gene: TRBJ1-5; abundance: -; v_gene: TRBV4-1
CDR3nt: TGCGCCAGCAGCTTGGAGTCTACGGGGATTTGGCAGTACTTC; CDR3aa: CASSLESTGIWQYF; d_gene: -; j_gene: TRBJ2-7; abundance: -; v_gene: TRBV5-1
CDR3nt: TGCGCCAGCAGCGGAGGGGAGGGACAGGGATTCTCCAACGAGCAGTACTTC; CDR3aa: CASSGGEGQGFSNEQYF; d_gene: TRBD1; j_gene: TRBJ2-7; abundance: -; v_gene: TRBV5-1
CDR3nt: TGTGCCACCAGGAGGGGGGGGAACTCTGAAGCTTTCTTT; CDR3aa: CATRRGGNSEAFF; d_gene: -; j_gene: TRBJ1-1; abundance: -; v_gene: TRBV6-5
CDR3nt: TGTGCCAGCAGCCTCCAACTAGCGGGGCTTACAGATACGCAGTATTTT; CDR3aa: CASSLQLAGLTDTQYF; d_gene: TRBD2; j_gene: TRBJ2-3; abundance: -; v_gene: TRBV3-1/TRBV3-2
CDR3nt: TGTGCCAGCAGCCGGGACAGTGGTTCCTACGAGCAGTACTTC; CDR3aa: CASSRDSGSYEQYF; d_gene: TRBD1; j_gene: TRBJ2-7; abundance: once; v_gene: TRBV6-5
CDR3nt: TGTGCCAGCAGCGCCGGACAGGGGTTTAGTTCACCCCTCCACTTT; CDR3aa: CASSAGQGFSSPLHF; d_gene: TRBD1; j_gene: TRBJ1-6; abundance: -; v_gene: TRBV9
CDR3nt: TGTGCCAGCAGTGGGAGTGGGGCGTGGGGCAATCAGCCCCAGCATTTT; CDR3aa: CASSGSGAWGNQPQHF; d_gene: -; j_gene: TRBJ1-5; abundance: -; v_gene: TRBV6-1
CDR3nt: TGTGCCAGCAGGCGGGGGGGTCCTAATTCACCCCTCCACTTT; CDR3aa: CASRRGGPNSPLHF; d_gene: -; j_gene: TRBJ1-6; abundance: -; v_gene: TRBV28
CDR3nt: TGTGCCAGCAGCTTGGCCTGGGTGGCGGAGGGGTGGGATACGCAGTATTTT; CDR3aa: CASSLAWVAEGWDTQYF; d_gene: -; j_gene: TRBJ2-3; abundance: -; v_gene: TRBV5-5
CDR3nt: TGTGCCACCAGCACCCCCGCAGGGGGAAATCAGCCCCAGCATTTT; CDR3aa: CATSTPAGGNQPQHF; d_gene: TRBD1; j_gene: TRBJ1-5; abundance: few; v_gene: TRBV15
CDR3nt: TGTGCCAGTAGTATGATCTCCCGGGGGTACCGCACTGAAGCTTTCTTT; CDR3aa: CASSMISRGYRTEAFF; d_gene: -; j_gene: TRBJ1-1; abundance: -; v_gene: TRBV19
CDR3nt: TGTGCCAGTAGTATTGGGGCAGGGGGTCGGCAGCCCCAGCATTTT; CDR3aa: CASSIGAGGRQPQHF; d_gene: TRBD1; j_gene: TRBJ1-5; abundance: -; v_gene: TRBV19
CDR3nt: TGCGCCAGCAGCTTGGAGGGGGTGAGCAATCAGCCCCAGCATTTT; CDR3aa: CASSLEGVSNQPQHF; d_gene: -; j_gene: TRBJ1-5; abundance: -; v_gene: TRBV5-1
CDR3nt: TGTGCCAGCATAGAACGGGGGGGGAATGAAAAACTGTTTTTT; CDR3aa: CASIERGGNEKLFF; d_gene: -; j_gene: TRBJ1-4; abundance: -; v_gene: TRBV6-5
CDR3nt: TGTGCCAGCAGTACAATCGGGACAGCGAACACTGAAGCTTTCTTT; CDR3aa: CASSTIGTANTEAFF; d_gene: TRBD1; j_gene: TRBJ1-1; abundance: -; v_gene: TRBV28
CDR3nt: TGCAGTGCTAGTTCCGGACAGGGCGAGGGTCAGCCCCAGCATTTT; CDR3aa: CSASSGQGEGQPQHF; d_gene: TRBD1; j_gene: TRBJ1-5; abundance: -; v_gene: TRBV20-1
CDR3nt: TGTGCCAGCAGCTCAGCCGGGGCAGGGGTTTCCTACGAGCAGTACTTC; CDR3aa: CASSSAGAGVSYEQYF; d_gene: -; j_gene: TRBJ2-7; abundance: once; v_gene: TRBV11-1
CDR3nt: TGTGCCAGCAGTTACGCAGGGTCAAACACCATATATTTT; CDR3aa: CASSYAGSNTIYF; d_gene: -; j_gene: TRBJ1-3; abundance: once; v_gene: TRBV6-6
CDR3nt: TGTGCCAGCAGGGGACTAGCGGGAGATTATGAGCAGTTCTTC; CDR3aa: CASRGLAGDYEQFF; d_gene: TRBD2; j_gene: TRBJ2-1; abundance: -; v_gene: TRBV6-5
CDR3nt: TGTGCCAGCAGCTCCGGGAGTCCGGGGGTGACCTACGAGCAGTACTTC; CDR3aa: CASSSGSPGVTYEQYF; d_gene: -; j_gene: TRBJ2-7; abundance: once; v_gene: TRBV5-4
CDR3nt: TGTGCCAGCAGTAGGGACAGGGAGACCCAGTACTTC; CDR3aa: CASSRDRETQYF; d_gene: TRBD1; j_gene: TRBJ2-5; abundance: -; v_gene: TRBV7-9
CDR3nt: TGTGCCAGCAGTTTCACAGGGATCTCTGGAAACACCATATATTTT; CDR3aa: CASSFTGISGNTIYF; d_gene: -; j_gene: TRBJ1-3; abundance: -; v_gene: TRBV5-4